This section outlines one T cell receptor (beta chain) sequence together with its context. Original data processing: Amplified reference gene primers provided the basis for estimating nucleated cell counts. Sequencing was performed with immunoSEQ multiplex PCR; in TCRdb, only in-frame clones are kept and a portion is missing. That table gives V, J and clone size, and the DNA gave D and trimming. The data hold under 150,000 clones, with roughly 90% observed a single time. This sample is drawn from a study of blood T cell repertoires in COVID-19. For the study at large: Sample material is recorded as cDNA or gDNA derived from T cells, B-cell-depleted T cells, or PBMCs.

Trimming stripped 4 bases from V and 3 bases from J, with 7 bases between. Germline assignment: CDR1 LGHDT and CDR2 YNNKEL (reference sequence). The CDR3 contains 14 residues. Sequencing was done on a sample of peripheral blood. This TCR was sampled from a man aged 55 to 70 with COVID-19, enrolled during active disease. The J gene is TRBJ1-6, the V gene TRBV3-1 (or the pseudogene TRBV3-2); no definite D call. The CDR3 reads CASSRRDYNSPLHF. Here the CDR3 DNA reads TGTGCCAGCAGCCGCCGGGACTATAATTCACCCCTCCACTTT.